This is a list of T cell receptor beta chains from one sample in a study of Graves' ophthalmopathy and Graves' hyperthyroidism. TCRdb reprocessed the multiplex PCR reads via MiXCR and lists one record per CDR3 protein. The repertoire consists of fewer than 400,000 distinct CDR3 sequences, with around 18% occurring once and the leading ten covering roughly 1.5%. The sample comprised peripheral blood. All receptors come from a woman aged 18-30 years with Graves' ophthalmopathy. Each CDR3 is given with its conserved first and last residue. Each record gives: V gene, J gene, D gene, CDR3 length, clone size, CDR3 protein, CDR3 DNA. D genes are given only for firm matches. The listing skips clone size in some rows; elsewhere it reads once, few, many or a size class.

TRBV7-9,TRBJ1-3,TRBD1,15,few,CASSSTGGSGNTIYF,TGTGCCAGCAGCTCCACAGGGGGATCTGGAAACACCATATATTTT
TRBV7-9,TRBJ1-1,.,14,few,CASSLSSLGTEAFF,TGTGCCAGCAGCTTATCGAGTCTGGGCACTGAAGCTTTCTTT
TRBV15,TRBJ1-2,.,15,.,CATSPQARVESGYTF,TGTGCCACCAGCCCGCAGGCCAGGGTTGAAAGTGGCTACACCTTC
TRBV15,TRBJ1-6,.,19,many,CATSRDQGTGGTYNSPLHF,TGTGCCACCAGCAGAGATCAGGGGACGGGAGGCACCTATAATTCACCCCTCCACTTT
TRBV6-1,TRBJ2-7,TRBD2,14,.,CASRTSGPVGEQYF,TGTGCCAGCAGAACTAGCGGACCGGTCGGTGAGCAGTACTTC
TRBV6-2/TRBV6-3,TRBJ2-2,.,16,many,CASRKDAKKVYGELFF,TGTGCCAGCAGGAAGGACGCGAAGAAGGTCTACGGGGAGCTGTTTTTT
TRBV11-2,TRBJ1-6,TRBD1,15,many,CASSSGAGGNSPLHF,TGTGCCAGCAGCTCAGGGGCAGGGGGAAATTCACCCCTCCACTTT
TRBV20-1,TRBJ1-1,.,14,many,CSARSTQHMAEAFF,TGCAGTGCTAGGAGCACGCAGCACATGGCTGAAGCTTTCTTT
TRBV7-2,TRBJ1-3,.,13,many,CASSLISGNTIYF,TGTGCCAGCAGCTTGATCTCTGGAAACACCATATATTTT
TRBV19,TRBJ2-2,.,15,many,CASSPRGLNTGELFF,TGTGCCAGTAGTCCACGGGGTTTGAACACCGGGGAGCTGTTTTTT
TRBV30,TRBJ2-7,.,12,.,CAWSVALREQYF,TGTGCCTGGAGTGTCGCCCTCCGGGAGCAGTACTTC
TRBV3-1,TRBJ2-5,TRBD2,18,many,CASSQGREASGGRETQYF,TGTGCCAGCAGCCAAGGGAGAGAGGCTAGCGGGGGGAGAGAGACCCAGTACTTC
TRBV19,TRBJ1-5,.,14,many,CASNPDSSNQPQHF,TGTGCCAGTAATCCGGACAGCTCAAATCAGCCCCAGCATTTT
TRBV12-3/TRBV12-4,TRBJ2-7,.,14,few,CASSSGERSYEQYF,TGTGCCAGCAGTTCGGGGGAACGGTCCTACGAGCAGTACTTC
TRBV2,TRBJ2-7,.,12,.,CASSVDPYEQYF,TGTGCCAGCAGTGTGGACCCCTACGAGCAGTACTTC
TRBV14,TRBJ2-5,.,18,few,CASSQEGGWGISHETQYF,TGTGCCAGCAGCCAAGAGGGCGGCTGGGGGATCTCGCACGAGACCCAGTACTTC
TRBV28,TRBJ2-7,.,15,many,CASSPTSPPSYEQYF,TGTGCCAGCAGTCCGACTTCTCCTCCGTCCTACGAGCAGTACTTC
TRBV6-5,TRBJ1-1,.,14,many,CASSYPTGGTEAFF,TGTGCCAGCAGTTACCCGACGGGGGGCACTGAAGCTTTCTTT
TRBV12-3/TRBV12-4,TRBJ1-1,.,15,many,CASSEFGHQNTEAFF,TGTGCCAGCAGTGAATTCGGGCATCAGAACACTGAAGCTTTCTTT
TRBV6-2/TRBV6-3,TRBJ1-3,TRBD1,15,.,CASSFGQGAGNTIYF,TGTGCCAGCAGTTTCGGACAGGGGGCTGGAAACACCATATATTTT
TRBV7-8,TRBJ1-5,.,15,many,CASSHLGAHNQPQHF,TGTGCCAGCAGCCACCTCGGGGCCCACAATCAGCCCCAGCATTTT
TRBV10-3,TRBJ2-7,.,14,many,CAIAGGGAVDEQYF,TGTGCCATCGCAGGGGGGGGCGCGGTCGACGAGCAGTACTTC